Below are 21 T cell receptor beta chains sequenced from a single sample in a study of cytomegalovirus exposure and HLA in healthy donors. The PCR employed 60 Vbeta primers together with 13 Jbeta primers. Clones were read by immunoSEQ multiplex PCR, and TCRdb kept only the in-frame ones, dropping some. The sample consists of around 180,000 clones, approximately 80% of them appearing once. The sequenced material came from PBMCs. The receptors originated from a man between 18 and 35 years old in good health and CMV-seronegative.

The CDR3 sequence: CSVVGLAWSSYNEQFF. CDR3 nucleotide sequence: TGCAGCGTTGTTGGGCTAGCGTGGAGCTCCTACAATGAGCAGTTCTTC. J is TRBJ2-1 and V is TRBV29-1; maybe TRBD2 (6 bases). V dropped 4 bases and J dropped 0 bases, with 16 bases sitting between them. The CDR3 consists of 16 residues. The germline gives CDR1 SQVTM, CDR2 ANQGSEA.

The V and J genes are TRBV13 and TRBJ1-2; D unclear. Germline loops: CDR1 PRHDT, CDR2 FYEKMQ (reference sequence). This CDR3 is 13 amino acids long. The V end was cut by 1 base, the J end by 3 bases, with 6 bases between. DNA for the CDR3: TGTGCCAGCAGCTTAGTCGGAGACTATGGCTACACCTTC. As protein: CASSLVGDYGYTF.

The chain links TRBV12-5 to TRBJ1-1, with TRBD1 matching 7 bases. This CDR3 spans 14 amino acids. Germline V gene lookup returns CDR1 LGHNT and CDR2 FRNRAP. With V trimmed by 3 bases and J by 3 bases, 4 bases remained unmatched. The CDR3 nucleotides read TGTGCTAGTGGTTTTAAGGGGGCGGACACTGAAGCTTTCTTT. Its protein is CASGFKGADTEAFF.

The chain recombines TRBV6-5 with TRBJ1-2, with D perhaps matching TRBD1 (5 bases). This CDR3 contains 13 residues. V dropped 6 bases and J dropped 3 bases, with 11 bases sitting between them. Germline lookup yields CDR1 MNHEY and CDR2 SVGAGI. CDR3 sequence: CASRPDIYYGYTF. CDR3 coding DNA: TGTGCCAGCAGGCCGGACATTTACTATGGCTACACCTTC.

This clone came up a few times. The genes are TRBV7-9 and TRBJ2-7; D gene unclear. The V end lost 2 bases, the J end lost 0 bases, and 8 bases lay between the germline ends. The germline V gene has CDR1 SEHNR and CDR2 FQNEAQ (reference sequence). CDR3 length: 14 amino acids. The CDR3 region has the DNA TGTGCCAGCAGCTTACTCGAGTACTCCTACGAGCAGTACTTC. This encodes CASSLLEYSYEQYF.

V is TRBV4-2 and J is TRBJ1-3; no reliable D call. CDR3 length equals 17 residues. Trimming removed 4 bases from V and 0 bases from J, with 16 bases in between. CDR1 and CDR2 from the germline V gene are LGHNA and YNFKEQ. Written as DNA, the CDR3 is TGTGCCAGCAGCCTTGGTGTTCAGCGGAGCTCTGGAAACACCATATATTTT. It specifies CASSLGVQRSSGNTIYF.

The gene calls are TRBV5-1 and TRBJ2-5; 7 bases map to TRBD2. Germline V CDR1 and CDR2: SGHRS, YFSETQ. CDR3 size: 16 residues. The trim removed 0 bases at V and 3 bases at J, leaving 8 bases unmatched. This CDR3 reads CASSLALGREKETQYF. CDR3 coding DNA: TGCGCCAGCAGCTTGGCCTTGGGGCGGGAGAAAGAGACCCAGTACTTC.

The rearrangement uses TRBV6-5 and TRBJ2-3, with D possibly TRBD2 on 6 matching bases. Germline V CDR1 and CDR2: MNHEY, SVGAGI. The CDR3 has 14 amino acids. V lost 0 bases and J 13 bases, leaving 17 bases between the germline ends. The CDR3 sequence: CASSYSSGGSAEYF. Written as DNA, the CDR3 is TGTGCCAGCAGTTACTCGAGTGGAGGGAGCGCTGAGTATTTT.

V is TRBV5-1 and J is TRBJ2-2; possibly TRBD2 for D (6 bases). This CDR3 spans 14 amino acids. Germline V CDR1 and CDR2: SGHRS, YFSETQ. V lost 4 bases, J lost 6 bases, and 13 bases lay in between. CDR3 coding DNA: TGCGCCAGCAGCCGACTAGACGGGGCCGGGGAGCTGTTTTTT. This translates into CASSRLDGAGELFF.

The J gene is TRBJ2-1, the V gene TRBV4-3; TRBD2 matches at 11 bases. Per the germline V gene, CDR1 is LGHNA and CDR2 is YSLEER. V was pared by 1 base and J by 6 bases, with 17 bases of the junction left unmatched. The CDR3 has 20 residues. The CDR3 coding sequence is TGCGCCAGCAGCCAAGCCGGCCGAAGGATGGGTAGCGGGAGGGCCAATGAGCAGTTCTTC. This encodes CASSQAGRRMGSGRANEQFF.

V is TRBV5-4 and J is TRBJ2-7; D is possibly TRBD1 (5 bases). The germline gives CDR1 SGHNT, CDR2 YYREEE (reference sequence). The ends were cut back, 6 bases at V and 0 bases at J, with 16 bases in the middle. The CDR3 spans 15 residues. CDR3 in amino acids: CASKTDSVTSYEQYF. DNA of the CDR3: TGTGCCAGCAAGACCGACAGCGTTACCTCCTACGAGCAGTACTTC.

This chain joins TRBV28 and TRBJ2-5, with D possibly being TRBD2 (6 bases). Germline CDR1 is MDHEN and CDR2 is SYDVKM. Deletions cut 10 bases from V and 1 base from J, with 13 bases between. The CDR3 extends over 13 amino acids. CDR3: CATSGTLQETQYF. The CDR3, as DNA: TGTGCCACATCCGGGACTCTCCAAGAGACCCAGTACTTC. Variable domain in full (rest from reference TRBV28 and TRBJ2-5): DVKVTQSSRYLVKRTGEKVFLECVQDMDHENMFWYRQDPGLGLRLIYFSYDVKMKEKGDIPEGYSVSREKKERFSLILESASTNQTSMYLCATSGTLQETQYFGPGTRLLVL.

The chain uses TRBV9 and TRBJ2-5; D might be TRBD2 (6 bases). V lost 4 bases and J 0 bases, leaving 13 bases between the germline ends. The CDR3 has 15 residues. Germline values: CDR1 SGDLS, CDR2 YYNGEE. CDR3 DNA: TGTGCCAGCAGCATTAGCGGTAACTACCAAGAGACCCAGTACTTC. Translating gives CASSISGNYQETQYF.

This clone has just a few counts. V is TRBV12-5 and J is TRBJ2-7; no clear D gene. Germline V gene data show CDR1 as LGHNT and CDR2 as FRNRAP. The CDR3 covers 13 residues. V was shortened by 2 bases and J by 2 bases, with 7 bases between the two germline ends. CDR3: CASGLTATYEQYF. CDR3 in DNA: TGTGCTAGTGGTTTGACAGCCACCTACGAGCAGTACTTC.

J is TRBJ1-1 and V is TRBV6-1; no firm D call. V was clipped by 5 bases and J by 8 bases, with 9 bases between them. The CDR3 consists of 11 residues. Germline CDR1 MNHNS, CDR2 SASEGT. CDR3 sequence: CASSFSLEAFF. The DNA for the CDR3 is TGTGCCAGCAGTTTTAGCTTGGAAGCTTTCTTT.

The genes are TRBV7-9 and TRBJ1-2, with D possibly matching TRBD1 (6 bases). Per the germline V gene, CDR1 is SEHNR and CDR2 is FQNEAQ (reference sequence). There are 14 residues in the CDR3. V was pared by 0 bases and J by 4 bases, with 9 bases between. CDR3: CASSLASGVYGYTF. CDR3 sequence (DNA): TGTGCCAGCAGCTTAGCATCAGGGGTCTATGGCTACACCTTC.

This clone occurred once. The gene calls are TRBV7-3 and TRBJ2-1; 7 bases fit TRBD1. The CDR3 runs to 15 residues. The V and J ends lost 1 base and 0 bases, in that order; junction bases with no gene match: 0. Germline CDR1 is SGHTA and CDR2 is FQGTGA. The CDR3, as DNA: TGTGCCAGCAGCTTAAGGACAGGCTCCTACAATGAGCAGTTCTTC. This gives the protein CASSLRTGSYNEQFF.

The CDR3, as DNA: TGCAGCGCGGACATCCGGGGGGACAATGAGCAGTTCTTC. This translates into CSADIRGDNEQFF. The rearrangement links TRBV29-1 to TRBJ2-1; 7 bases are a match to TRBD2. The V segment lost 7 bases and the J segment 5 bases; nucleotides outside the gene matches: 8. The CDR3 totals 13 residues. Germline CDR1 and CDR2: SQVTM and ANQGSEA.

CDR3 sequence: CASGLHRGNTQYF. DNA for the CDR3: TGTGCTAGTGGTTTACACAGGGGAAATACGCAGTATTTT. The chain links TRBV12-5 to TRBJ2-3; 7 nucleotides align to TRBD1. The ends lost 3 bases at V and 7 bases at J; junction bases unmatched: 4. The germline V gene has CDR1 LGHNT and CDR2 FRNRAP. The CDR3 covers 13 residues.

In DNA form, the CDR3 reads TGTGCCAGCAGTGGACTAGCGGGGGGGCCAGATACGCAGTATTTT. Translating gives CASSGLAGGPDTQYF. V usage is TRBV6-4 and J usage is TRBJ2-3; 14 bases align to TRBD2. The trim removed 4 bases at V and 4 bases at J, leaving 1 base unmatched. The CDR3 sequence is 15 residues long. Germline CDR1 MRHNA, CDR2 SNTAGT.

This clone was observed a handful of times. The V call is TRBV6-5, the J call TRBJ2-1; D might be TRBD2 (5 bases). Germline loops: CDR1 MNHEY, CDR2 SVGAGI. V was shortened by 10 bases and J by 3 bases, with 19 bases between the two germline ends. This CDR3 has 15 residues. CDR3: CATRVASIIYNEQFF. CDR3 nucleotides: TGTGCCACCAGAGTAGCGAGCATTATCTACAATGAGCAGTTCTTC.